These 7 T cell receptor beta chains originate from one sample sequenced in a study of CD8+ T cells in alopecia areata. Treatment given: oral pan-JAK inhibitor, 5-10 mg twice daily. Following extraction, RNA underwent reverse transcription to cDNA, which served as the sequencing template. Produced via immunoSEQ multiplex PCR; TCRdb's table is partial and in-frame only. The sample has 200,000 to 250,000 clones, approximately 70% seen once; the top ten hold 0.95% to 1.5%. The sequencing used CD4+ T cells sorted from blood, collected at week 44, from a patient treated with tofacitinib. The receptors originated from a human donor with alopecia areata.

The rearrangement links TRBV29-1 to TRBJ1-1; 8 bases align to TRBD1. The CDR3 totals 15 residues. V lost 6 bases and J lost 0; bases outside the gene matches: 9. Germline values: CDR1 SQVTM, CDR2 ANQGSEA. CDR3 sequence reads: CSVGTGQGMNTEAFF. CDR3 DNA sequence: TGCAGCGTCGGAACCGGACAGGGAATGAACACTGAAGCTTTCTTT.

CDR3 DNA: TGTGCCAGCAGCTCCTCGGCTGGAAACACCATATATTTT. Its translation is CASSSSAGNTIYF. The genes are TRBV7-3 and TRBJ1-3; D not certain. Germline-derived CDR1 and CDR2 are SGHTA and FQGTGA. The CDR3 length is 13 residues. Trimming stripped 4 bases from V and 2 bases from J, with 6 bases between.

This clone was detected a few times. The rearrangement joins TRBV15 to TRBJ1-2; D unclear. CDR1 and CDR2 from the germline V gene are LNHNV and YYDKDF (reference sequence). Trimming removed 1 base from V and 7 bases from J, with 10 bases in between. The CDR3 covers 13 residues. The DNA of the CDR3 is TGTGCCACCAGCAGAGTCCCTCCGAGTGGCTACACCTTC. Encoded protein: CATSRVPPSGYTF.

The chain recombines TRBV7-3 with TRBJ1-1; TRBD1 matches at 7 bases. CDR3 size: 13 residues. Germline V lookup: CDR1 SGHTA, CDR2 FQGTGA. The trim removed 8 bases at V and 1 base at J, leaving 4 bases unmatched. DNA for the CDR3: TGTGCCAGCGCACAGGGGTGGAACACTGAAGCTTTCTTT. Protein: CASAQGWNTEAFF. The full variable domain, rest sourced from reference TRBV7-3 and TRBJ1-1, is GAGVSQTPSNKVTEKGKYVELRCDPISGHTALYWYRQSLGQGPEFLIYFQGTGAADDSGLPNDRFFAVRPEGSVSTLKIQRTERGDSAVYLCASAQGWNTEAFFGQGTRLTVV.

This clone was counted at least ten times. V is TRBV5-1 and J is TRBJ2-2; no firm D call. Germline assignment: CDR1 SGHRS and CDR2 YFSETQ. This CDR3 contains 14 residues. Trimming shortened V by 0 bases and J by 6 bases, and 9 bases separated the two germline ends. Here the CDR3 reads CASSLDGFPGELFF. As DNA, the CDR3 is TGCGCCAGCAGCTTGGATGGGTTTCCCGGGGAGCTGTTTTTT.

This clone was recorded only once. The V and J genes are TRBV14 and TRBJ1-1, with 9 bases lining up with TRBD1. V dropped 4 bases and J dropped 3; count of bases not matched to a gene: 6. This CDR3 has 15 amino acids. Germline CDR1 and CDR2: SGHDN and FVKESK. In nucleotides, the CDR3 is TGTGCCAGCAGCCCGGGACAGGGATGGTACACTGAAGCTTTCTTT. Its translation is CASSPGQGWYTEAFF.

The chain recombines TRBV5-1 with TRBJ1-1; a weak D match, TRBD1 (5 bases). This CDR3 spans 15 amino acids. Germline CDR1 SGHRS, CDR2 YFSETQ. V shed 2 bases and J shed 3 bases, with 14 bases lying between them. CDR3 residues: CASSFNMGGDTEAFF. DNA of the CDR3: TGCGCCAGCAGCTTTAACATGGGAGGGGACACTGAAGCTTTCTTT.